One and the same sample provided the 13 T cell receptor beta chains below, sequenced in a study of blood T cells in healthy people across ages. Primed by a sample-barcoded 5' primer and a J-beta primer mix, a second PCR proceeded for about 6 to 12 cycles. TCRdb recomputed calls from the 5' RACE reads with MiXCR, one row per CDR3 protein. In the table there are roughly 1,800,000 distinct CDR3 sequences, less than 50% of which are singletons. Material: blood. These receptors originate from a middle-aged woman in good health.

The chain has TRBV27 and TRBJ1-6; D is possibly TRBD1 (6 bases). Looked up from germline, CDR1 is MNHEY and CDR2 is SMNVEV (reference sequence). The CDR3 is 16 amino acids. V was trimmed by 6 bases and J by 7 bases, leaving 19 bases between them. CDR3 residues: CASRDTGRGGNSPLHF. CDR3 DNA sequence: TGTGCCAGCAGGGATACAGGGAGGGGAGGCAATTCACCCCTCCACTTT.

This CDR3 reads CASSLVAETSPLHF. In DNA, the CDR3 is TGTGCCAGCAGCTTAGTGGCGGAGACTTCACCCCTCCACTTT. The chain combines TRBV7-2 with TRBJ1-6; D is unclear. The germline V gene encodes CDR1 SGHTA and CDR2 FQGNSA. V was clipped by 1 base and J by 9 bases, with 10 bases between them. The CDR3 is made up of 14 amino acids.

This clonotype is a singleton in its sample. V is TRBV6-2 or TRBV6-3 and J is TRBJ1-5; a possible D gene is TRBD1 (5 bases). The CDR3 loop spans 14 amino acids. Trimming pared 6 bases from V and 3 bases from J, leaving 12 bases between. In germline, CDR1 is MNHEY, CDR2 SVGEGT. The DNA for the CDR3 is TGTGCCAGCAGCGACGGGGGGATCAATCAGCCCCAGCATTTT. It codes for CASSDGGINQPQHF.

This clonotype was recorded a few times. The CDR3 DNA reads as TGTGCCAGCAGTACAATCAAGGGACACCAAGAGACCCAGTACTTC. Protein sequence: CASSTIKGHQETQYF. This chain joins TRBV6-2 or TRBV6-3 and TRBJ2-5; D may match TRBD1 or TRBD2 (5 bases each). This CDR3 is built from 15 residues. Germline CDR1 reads MNHEY; CDR2 reads SVGEGT. Trimming removed 5 bases from V and 0 bases from J, with 13 bases in between.

This clonotype has only a few counts. The chain is built from TRBV6-2 or TRBV6-3 and TRBJ2-1, with D perhaps matching TRBD1 (6 bases). Deletions cut 6 bases from V and 4 bases from J, with 13 bases between. Germline CDR1 MNHEY, CDR2 SVGEGT. CDR3 length: 14 residues. CDR3 in DNA: TGTGCCAGCAGGGGACAAAAATTTTACAATGAGCAGTTCTTC. This translates into CASRGQKFYNEQFF.

The rearrangement uses TRBV4-2 and TRBJ2-1, with 7 bases lining up with TRBD1. Germline CDR1 and CDR2: LGHNA and YNFKEQ. The CDR3 contains 13 residues. The ends lost 0 bases at V and 13 bases at J; junction bases unmatched: 6. The DNA of the CDR3 is TGTGCCAGCAGCCAAGATTGGGACAGCTCCCAGTTCTTC. Protein sequence: CASSQDWDSSQFF.

The chain has TRBV28 and TRBJ2-5; tentatively, D is TRBD2 (5 bases). The CDR3 has 14 residues. V lost 2 bases and J lost 3, with 10 bases in between. From germline, CDR1 is MDHEN and CDR2 SYDVKM. CDR3 region: CASSLPGLEETQYF. The CDR3 DNA is TGTGCCAGCAGTTTACCCGGACTGGAAGAGACCCAGTACTTC.

The chain uses TRBV5-1 and TRBJ2-5; TRBD1 matches at 10 bases. Germline loops: CDR1 SGHRS, CDR2 YFSETQ. After removal of 4 bases from V and 4 bases from J, the junction contained 13 bases not matched to a gene. This CDR3 contains 17 residues. The CDR3 sequence: CASSKFPGQGNTETQYF. In nucleotides, the CDR3 is TGCGCCAGCAGCAAATTTCCGGGACAGGGGAATACAGAGACCCAGTACTTC. Complete variable domain (other parts from reference TRBV5-1 and TRBJ2-5): KAGVTQTPRYLIKTRGQQVTLSCSPISGHRSVSWYQQTPGQGLQFLFEYFSETQRNKGNFPGRFSGRQFSNSRSEMNVSTLELGDSALYLCASSKFPGQGNTETQYFGPGTRLLVL.

The chain carries TRBV29-1 and TRBJ2-7, with D tentatively TRBD2 (5 bases). The CDR3 consists of 14 residues. V dropped 3 bases and J dropped 0 bases, with 12 bases sitting between them. From germline, CDR1 is SQVTM and CDR2 ANQGSEA. The CDR3 coding sequence is TGCAGCGTTGAGTTCCCCACTAGCTCCTACGAGCAGTACTTC. It encodes CSVEFPTSSYEQYF.

The chain uses TRBV6-2 or TRBV6-3 and TRBJ2-5; 10 bases match TRBD1. This CDR3 is built from 16 residues. CDR1 MNHEY and CDR2 SVGEGT come from the germline V gene. Trimming took 7 bases from V and 11 from J; bases not matched to a gene: 19. CDR3 DNA: TGTGCCAGCACCTTCGGTAGGACAGGGGGTAGGAATGAGCAGTACTTC. Its protein is CASTFGRTGGRNEQYF.

This clonotype was detected a few times. The V gene is TRBV6-1, the J gene TRBJ2-1; 8 nucleotides align to TRBD2. J was trimmed by 4 bases and V by 6 bases; bases with no gene match: 11. The CDR3 has 16 amino acids. Germline values: CDR1 MNHNS, CDR2 SASEGT. For the CDR3, the DNA is TGTGCCAGCAGACACGGCGGGGGGAGGACGTACAATGAGCAGTTCTTC. Translated: CASRHGGGRTYNEQFF.

The rearrangement joins TRBV5-1 to TRBJ2-2; D gene uncertain. Germline loops: CDR1 SGHRS, CDR2 YFSETQ. The CDR3 spans 16 residues. Trimming pared 4 bases from V and 3 bases from J, leaving 16 bases between. CDR3 sequence reads: CASSRDAPEDTGELFF. DNA of the CDR3: TGCGCCAGCAGCCGAGACGCCCCCGAGGACACCGGGGAGCTGTTTTTT.

The table lists this clonotype with many counts. The V call is TRBV12-3 or TRBV12-4, the J call TRBJ1-1, with D unclear. Deletions cut 5 bases from V and 1 base from J, with 11 bases between. The CDR3 is 14 amino acids. The CDR3: CASSPRTGNTEAFF. DNA for the CDR3: TGTGCCAGCAGTCCCCGGACGGGGAACACTGAAGCTTTCTTT.